These 29 T cell receptor beta chains originate from one sample sequenced in a study of blood T cell repertoires in COVID-19 (dated by TCRdb to about 2020). Library creation used the immunoSEQ multiplex PCR assay. TCRdb obtained this table from immuneACCESS and retained in-frame rearrangements with V and J assigned. These tables miss some clones; where compared with another copy, unresolved V genes account for less than half of the shortfall, and the remainder is unexplained. The sample contains 200,000 to 250,000 clones, around 86% of them found a single time. The ten largest clonotypes hold around 3% of the sample. What was sequenced was peripheral blood. These receptors all stem from a man aged 55 to 70 with acute or convalescent COVID-19.

This clone is a singleton in its sample. V is TRBV10-3 and J is TRBJ2-5; 9 bases are shared with TRBD1. The V segment lost 3 bases and the J segment 2 bases; nucleotides outside the gene matches: 7. This CDR3 region has 16 residues. Germline CDR1 reads ENHRY; CDR2 reads SYGVKD. The CDR3 region is CAISELQGAPQETQYF. The CDR3 coding sequence is TGTGCCATCAGTGAATTACAGGGGGCCCCTCAAGAGACCCAGTACTTC.

This chain joins TRBV6-2 or TRBV6-3 and TRBJ2-3, with 9 nucleotides matching TRBD2. In germline, CDR1 is MNHEY, CDR2 SVGEGT. The V and J ends lost 5 bases and 5 bases, in that order; junction bases with no gene match: 11. CDR3 length equals 16 residues. This chain's CDR3 is CASSPVGAGGGDTQYF. The CDR3 coding sequence is TGTGCCAGCAGTCCCGTGGGAGCGGGGGGCGGAGATACGCAGTATTTT.

This chain links TRBV4-1 with TRBJ1-2; 8 positions match TRBD1. This CDR3 contains 14 residues. Germline V gene data show CDR1 as MGHRA and CDR2 as YSYEKL. With V trimmed by 3 bases and J by 3 bases, 3 bases remained unmatched. The CDR3 bases are TGCGCCAGCAGCCAGGGGACAGGTGACTATGGCTACACCTTC. Translating gives CASSQGTGDYGYTF.

The DNA for the CDR3 is TGTGCCAGCAGTGAACTTTGGTCGGGACAAGCTAATAATTCACCCCTCCACTTT. Translating gives CASSELWSGQANNSPLHF. V and J are TRBV6-1 and TRBJ1-6; TRBD1 might be the D (6 bases). The CDR3 runs 18 residues. With 2 bases removed from V and 5 bases from J, the gap between germline ends came to 19 bases. Germline CDR1 MNHNS, CDR2 SASEGT.

The chain carries TRBV9 and TRBJ2-3; possibly TRBD1 for D (6 bases). Looked up from germline, CDR1 is SGDLS and CDR2 is YYNGEE. The V end lost 0 bases, the J end lost 7 bases, and 15 bases lay between the germline ends. The CDR3 is made up of 15 amino acids. The CDR3 DNA follows: TGTGCCAGCAGCGTAGGGGACATCGCCTCATATACGCAGTATTTT. Translation: CASSVGDIASYTQYF.

The gene calls are TRBV19 and TRBJ2-6; 11 bases are a match to TRBD1. Germline CDR1 LNHDA, CDR2 SQIVND (reference sequence). The CDR3 contains 17 residues. The V and J ends lost 7 bases and 0 bases, in that order; junction bases with no gene match: 5. CDR3 protein: CASTRTGGSSGANVLTF. The CDR3 DNA reads TGTGCCAGTACCAGGACAGGGGGCAGCTCTGGGGCCAACGTCCTGACTTTC.

The genes are TRBV5-1 and TRBJ1-1; TRBD1 agrees at 10 bases. Trimming removed 3 bases from V and 5 bases from J; junction bases left unmatched: 7. Germline V gene data show CDR1 as SGHRS and CDR2 as YFSETQ. The CDR3 runs to 15 residues. CDR3 sequence reads: CASSSAGTGVTEAFF. CDR3 in DNA: TGCGCCAGCAGCTCGGCCGGGACAGGGGTAACTGAAGCTTTCTTT.

V gene TRBV6-5 combines with J gene TRBJ2-3, with D perhaps matching TRBD2 (5 bases). Germline CDR1 is MNHEY and CDR2 is SVGAGI. V was pared by 6 bases and J by 4 bases, with 11 bases between. The CDR3 is 13 residues long. CDR3 nucleotides: TGTGCCAGCAGGGACTCAATGGCAGATACGCAGTATTTT. Translating it yields CASRDSMADTQYF.

This chain uses TRBV9 with TRBJ2-2; a weak D match, TRBD1 (5 bases). The V end lost 2 bases, the J end lost 7 bases, and 12 bases lay between the germline ends. CDR3 length: 14 residues. The germline V gene has CDR1 SGDLS and CDR2 YYNGEE. CDR3 sequence: CASSVGRVVGELFF. Written as DNA, the CDR3 is TGTGCCAGCAGCGTGGGCAGGGTAGTCGGGGAGCTGTTTTTT.

The V gene is TRBV7-8, the J gene TRBJ2-5; D perhaps matches TRBD1 (6 bases). This CDR3 has 17 residues. CDR1 and CDR2 from the germline V gene are SGHVS and FQNEAQ. Trimming took off 3 bases at V and 5 bases at J, with 22 bases between the two ends. CDR3 protein: CASSLTPRQVRWETQYF. In nucleotides, the CDR3 is TGTGCCAGCAGCTTGACCCCTAGACAGGTCCGATGGGAGACCCAGTACTTC.

The chain recombines TRBV7-9 with TRBJ1-1; D gene ambiguous. The germline gives CDR1 SEHNR, CDR2 FQNEAQ (reference sequence). Trimming removed 4 bases at V and 5 bases at J, with 14 bases between. This CDR3 comprises 14 residues. For the CDR3, the DNA is TGTGCCAGCAGCTCGGGCGGGAGGCGGACTGAAGCTTTCTTT. Amino acid sequence: CASSSGGRRTEAFF.

This chain connects TRBV5-1 to TRBJ2-5; 13 positions agree with TRBD2. Germline CDR1 reads SGHRS; CDR2 reads YFSETQ. V was clipped by 6 bases and J by 6 bases; unmatched bases: 11. This CDR3 has 16 residues. CDR3 DNA sequence: TGCGCCAGCATTACTAGCGGGGGGGCGAGGTTCAAGACCCAGTACTTC. Translated: CASITSGGARFKTQYF. Complete variable domain (other parts from reference TRBV5-1 and TRBJ2-5): KAGVTQTPRYLIKTRGQQVTLSCSPISGHRSVSWYQQTPGQGLQFLFEYFSETQRNKGNFPGRFSGRQFSNSRSEMNVSTLELGDSALYLCASITSGGARFKTQYFGPGTRLLVL.

This chain uses TRBV6-5 with TRBJ1-3; D is unresolved. The length of the CDR3 is 14 residues. Trimming left V 6 bases short and J 9 bases short, with 18 bases between. CDR1 is MNHEY and CDR2 is SVGAGI in the germline V gene. CDR3: CASSPIPGPGTIYF. The CDR3 region has the DNA TGTGCCAGCAGCCCCATACCAGGCCCCGGCACCATATATTTT.

This clone has a handful of counts. This sequence joins TRBV5-1 and TRBJ2-5; TRBD2 is a possible D gene (6 bases). Germline-derived CDR1 and CDR2 are SGHRS and YFSETQ. The CDR3 is 14 residues long. With 5 bases removed from V and 2 bases from J, the gap between germline ends came to 13 bases. The CDR3 spells CASRKAGTQETQYF. CDR3 sequence (DNA): TGCGCCAGCAGAAAGGCAGGGACTCAAGAGACCCAGTACTTC.

V is TRBV11-2 and J is TRBJ2-2; D possibly corresponds to TRBD2 (5 bases). The CDR3 is 17 amino acids. Germline CDR1 is SGHAT and CDR2 is FQNNGV. V was cut by 5 bases and J by 6 bases, with 22 bases left in between. The CDR3 DNA reads TGTGCCAGCAGCCGAGATCCCCCCGGACTGCTCCCCGGGGAGCTGTTTTTT. Translated, it gives CASSRDPPGLLPGELFF.

The chain uses TRBV19 and TRBJ2-5, with a tentative D call TRBD1 (5 bases). The CDR3 is 16 residues long. Germline loops: CDR1 LNHDA, CDR2 SQIVND (reference sequence). Deletions cut 5 bases from V and 0 bases from J, with 16 bases between. The CDR3 nucleotides read TGTGCCAGTAGTGCACGCATGGACACCAACCAAGAGACCCAGTACTTC. Its translation: CASSARMDTNQETQYF.

This clone has a handful of counts. This sequence joins TRBV12-3 or TRBV12-4 and TRBJ1-6, with D possibly matching TRBD1 (6 bases). This CDR3 contains 13 residues. Trimming cost V 4 bases and J 10 bases, with 11 bases left between them. CDR3 nucleotides: TGTGCCAGCAGTTCAACAGGGCTCTCACCCCTCCACTTT. This encodes CASSSTGLSPLHF.

The genes are TRBV7-8 and TRBJ2-5, with D perhaps TRBD1 (6 bases). V lost 3 bases and J 9 bases, leaving 14 bases between the germline ends. Germline V CDR1 and CDR2: SGHVS, FQNEAQ. This CDR3 is built from 13 residues. DNA for the CDR3: TGTGCCAGCAGCTTCGGTACAGGGAAGGCCCAGTACTTC. Its translation: CASSFGTGKAQYF.

The J gene is TRBJ2-7, the V gene TRBV29-1; the D gene is possibly TRBD1 (6 bases). Germline V gene sequence: CDR1 SQVTM, CDR2 ANQGSEA. V lost 6 bases to trimming and J lost 5 bases, with 14 bases between them. This CDR3 region has 12 residues. In DNA, the CDR3 is TGCAGCGTGGGGGCAGGGTTCCACGAGCAGTACTTC. Translating it yields CSVGAGFHEQYF.

The genes are TRBV28 and TRBJ2-3; the match to TRBD2 covers 7 bases. The CDR3 consists of 15 residues. The V and J ends lost 6 bases and 8 bases, in that order; junction bases with no gene match: 14. Germline V gene sequence: CDR1 MDHEN, CDR2 SYDVKM. The CDR3 nucleotides read TGTGCCAGCAGCAGCAGCCAAATAATAGCGGGTACGCAGTATTTT. This codes for CASSSSQIIAGTQYF. Full variable domain (outside the CDR3, taken from reference TRBV28 and TRBJ2-3): DVKVTQSSRYLVKRTGEKVFLECVQDMDHENMFWYRQDPGLGLRLIYFSYDVKMKEKGDIPEGYSVSREKKERFSLILESASTNQTSMYLCASSSSQIIAGTQYFGPGTRLTVL.

The chain links TRBV7-9 to TRBJ1-6; 8 bases align to TRBD1. The CDR3 is made up of 16 amino acids. Trimming cost V 2 bases and J 7 bases; bases outside gene matches: 7. Germline-derived CDR1 and CDR2 are SEHNR and FQNEAQ (reference sequence). The CDR3 protein is CASSLPATGVNSPLHF. CDR3 sequence (DNA): TGTGCCAGCAGCTTACCGGCGACAGGGGTGAATTCACCCCTCCACTTT.

This chain uses TRBV24-1 with TRBJ2-5; D gene unclear. CDR1 KGHDR and CDR2 SFDVKD come from the germline V gene. The CDR3 runs to 15 residues. Trimming removed 2 bases from V and 5 bases from J, with 14 bases in between. DNA of the CDR3: TGTGCCACCAGTGATTCAGGCAGATCCGGCGAGACCCAGTACTTC. As protein: CATSDSGRSGETQYF.

The chain has TRBV7-3 and TRBJ1-2, with D possibly matching TRBD1 (5 bases). CDR1 and CDR2 from the germline V gene are SGHTA and FQGTGA. This CDR3 is built from 13 residues. The V and J ends lost 8 bases and 0 bases respectively, with 10 bases between them. The CDR3 region is CASGAAANYGYTF. The CDR3 DNA follows: TGTGCCAGCGGGGCGGCGGCTAACTATGGCTACACCTTC.

The chain carries TRBV19 and TRBJ1-5; TRBD1 agrees at 9 bases. The germline V gene has CDR1 LNHDA and CDR2 SQIVND (reference sequence). The CDR3 has 13 residues. J was trimmed by 9 bases and V by 4 bases; bases with no gene match: 4. The CDR3 protein is CASSTLTGGPQHF. Written as DNA, the CDR3 is TGTGCCAGTAGTACCCTGACAGGGGGGCCCCAGCATTTT.

The V and J genes are TRBV6-4 and TRBJ2-1; 9 positions match TRBD1. Germline V lookup: CDR1 MRHNA, CDR2 SNTAGT. J was trimmed by 8 bases and V by 6 bases; bases with no gene match: 14. The CDR3 totals 16 residues. CDR3 in DNA: TGTGCCAGCAGCCTATCGGGGGACAGGGTTTTGGATGAGCAGTTCTTC. Translated: CASSLSGDRVLDEQFF.

This clone occurred once. J is TRBJ1-6 and V is TRBV19, with 8 bases fitting TRBD1. This CDR3 is 17 amino acids long. V shed 1 base, J shed 6 bases, and the junction held 8 bases outside the gene matches. Germline CDR1 LNHDA, CDR2 SQIVND (reference sequence). CDR3 DNA sequence: TGTGCCAGTAGTATAGTTTTCCAGGGGGCAGTTAATTCACCCCTCCACTTT. It specifies CASSIVFQGAVNSPLHF.

Turning to this clone: The sample has other DNA sequences that encode this CDR3 too. The chain uses TRBV9 and TRBJ1-2; the match to TRBD1 covers 8 bases. J gave up 5 bases and V 2 bases, and 2 bases lay outside the gene matches. CDR3 length: 13 residues. Germline values: CDR1 SGDLS, CDR2 YYNGEE. Written as DNA, the CDR3 is TGTGCCAGCAGCGTTGGACAGGGATATGGCTACACCTTC. This translates into CASSVGQGYGYTF. Based on the CDR3 plus reference TRBV9 and TRBJ1-2, the full variable domain is DSGVTQTPKHLITATGQRVTLRCSPRSGDLSVYWYQQSLDQGLQFLIQYYNGEERAKGNILERFSAQQFPDLHSELNLSSLELGDSALYFCASSVGQGYGYTFGSGTRLTVV.

The chain carries TRBV5-1 and TRBJ2-2; 9 nucleotides align to TRBD1. Trimming took 5 bases from V and 0 from J; bases not matched to a gene: 2. The CDR3 has 15 amino acids. Per germline, CDR1 SGHRS and CDR2 YFSETQ. The CDR3, as DNA: TGCGCCAGCAGAGGACAGGGGACGAACACCGGGGAGCTGTTTTTT. As protein: CASRGQGTNTGELFF.

The chain uses TRBV15 and TRBJ1-1, with a tentative D call TRBD1 (5 bases). The CDR3 length is 15 residues. Germline assignment: CDR1 LNHNV and CDR2 YYDKDF (reference sequence). Trimming removed 1 base at V and 1 base at J, with 10 bases between. The CDR3 reads CATSRGRGTNTEAFF. DNA for the CDR3: TGTGCCACCAGCAGAGGCCGGGGGACGAACACTGAAGCTTTCTTT.